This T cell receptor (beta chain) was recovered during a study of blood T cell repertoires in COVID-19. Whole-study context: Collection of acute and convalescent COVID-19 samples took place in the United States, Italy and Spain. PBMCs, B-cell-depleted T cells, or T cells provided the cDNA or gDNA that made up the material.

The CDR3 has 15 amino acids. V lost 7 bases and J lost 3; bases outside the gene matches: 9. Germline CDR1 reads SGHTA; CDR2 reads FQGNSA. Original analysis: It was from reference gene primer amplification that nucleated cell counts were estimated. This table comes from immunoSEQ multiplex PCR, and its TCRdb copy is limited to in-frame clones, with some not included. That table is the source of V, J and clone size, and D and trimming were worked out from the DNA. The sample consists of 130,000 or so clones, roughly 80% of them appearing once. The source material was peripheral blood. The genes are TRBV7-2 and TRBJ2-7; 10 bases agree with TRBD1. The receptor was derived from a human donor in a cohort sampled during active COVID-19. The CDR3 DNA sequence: TGTGCCAGCACCCTAGGGACAGGGGCTTACTACGAGCAGTACTTC. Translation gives CASTLGTGAYYEQYF.